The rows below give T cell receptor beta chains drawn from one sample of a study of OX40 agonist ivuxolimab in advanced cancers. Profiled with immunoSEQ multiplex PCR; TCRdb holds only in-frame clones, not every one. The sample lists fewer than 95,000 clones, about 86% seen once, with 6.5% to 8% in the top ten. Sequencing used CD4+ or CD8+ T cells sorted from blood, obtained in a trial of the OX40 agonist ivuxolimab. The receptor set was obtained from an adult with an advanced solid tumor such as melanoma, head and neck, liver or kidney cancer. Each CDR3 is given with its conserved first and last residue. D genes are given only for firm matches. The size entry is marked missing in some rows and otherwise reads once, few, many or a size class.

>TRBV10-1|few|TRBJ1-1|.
TGCGCCAGCAGAGACGGGCTGAACACTGAAGCTTTCTTT
CASRDGLNTEAFF
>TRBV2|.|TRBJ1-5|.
TGTGCCAGCAGTGAGCGGGGACAAAGCAATCAGCCCCAGCATTTT
CASSERGQSNQPQHF
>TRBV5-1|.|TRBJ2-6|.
TGCGCCAGCTCTGGGGCCAACGTCCTGACTTTC
CASSGANVLTF
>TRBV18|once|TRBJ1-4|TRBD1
TGTGCCAGCTCACCAGGGACAGGGGGCGCCGGTGAAAAACTGTTTTTT
CASSPGTGGAGEKLFF
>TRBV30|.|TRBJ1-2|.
TGTGCCTGGAGTGGGCAGCATGGCTACACCTTC
CAWSGQHGYTF
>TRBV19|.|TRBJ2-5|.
TGTGCCAGCACCGAGGGCCCGGGGGCGAGAGAGACCCAGTACTTC
CASTEGPGARETQYF
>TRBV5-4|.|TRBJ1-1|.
TGTGCCAGCATATTTTGGGTAATGGATACTGAAGCTTTCTTT
CASIFWVMDTEAFF
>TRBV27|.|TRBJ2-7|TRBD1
TGTGCCAGCAGTTTATCTGGACAGGGGGGGACCTACGAGCAGTACTTC
CASSLSGQGGTYEQYF
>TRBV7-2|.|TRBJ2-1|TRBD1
TGTGCCAGCAGCCGGCGGACAGGGGATGAGCAGTTCTTC
CASSRRTGDEQFF
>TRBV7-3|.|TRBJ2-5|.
TGTGCCAGCAGCTTAGATAACAGCCAAGAGACCCAGTACTTC
CASSLDNSQETQYF
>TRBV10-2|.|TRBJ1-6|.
TGCGCCAGCAGTGAACCCGACCGGTCACCCCTCCACTTT
CASSEPDRSPLHF
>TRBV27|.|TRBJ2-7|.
TGTGCCAGCAGTTTATCAGTTACCTACGAGCAGTACTTC
CASSLSVTYEQYF
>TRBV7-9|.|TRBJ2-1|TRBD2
TGTGCCAGCAGCCCAGGCGGGAGGGCCTACAATGAGCAGTTCTTC
CASSPGGRAYNEQFF
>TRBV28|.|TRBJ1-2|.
TGTGCCAGCAGTTTACAATTTAACTATGGCTACACCTTC
CASSLQFNYGYTF
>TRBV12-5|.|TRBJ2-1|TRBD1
TGTGCTAGTGGCTCCGGACAGGGAAACTCCTACAATGAGCAGTTCTTC
CASGSGQGNSYNEQFF
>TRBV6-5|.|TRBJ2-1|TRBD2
TGTGCCAGCTATCATCCGGGGGGATGGGGGAATGAGCAGTTCTTC
CASYHPGGWGNEQFF
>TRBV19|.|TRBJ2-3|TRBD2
TGTGCCAGTAGTCGGACTAGCGGGAGGGGCACAGATACGCAGTATTTT
CASSRTSGRGTDTQYF
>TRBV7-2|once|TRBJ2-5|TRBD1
TGTGCCAGCAGCTATAGGGACAGGGAAGTCCAAGAGACCCAGTACTTC
CASSYRDREVQETQYF
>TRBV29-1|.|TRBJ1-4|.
TGCAGCGTTGAAGAGGGGTACGATGAAAAACTGTTTTTT
CSVEEGYDEKLFF
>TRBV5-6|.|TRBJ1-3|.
TGTGCCAGCAGCTTGGGTCCTTGGGCTGGAAACACCATATATTTT
CASSLGPWAGNTIYF
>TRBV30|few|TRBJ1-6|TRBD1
TGTGCCTGGAGTGGGACAGGGAGGAGCTCCTATAATTCACCCCTCCACTTT
CAWSGTGRSSYNSPLHF
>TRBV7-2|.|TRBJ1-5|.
TGTGCCAGCAGCTCTAACAGCGGGCTTAATCAGCCCCAGCATTTT
CASSSNSGLNQPQHF
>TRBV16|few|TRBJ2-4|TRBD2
TGTGCCAGCAGCCCACCGGGACTAGCTAGGAACATTCAGTACTTC
CASSPPGLARNIQYF
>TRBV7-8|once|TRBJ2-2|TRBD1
TGTGCCAGCAGCTTCAAGGCAGGGGGAATCGGGGAGCTGTTTTTT
CASSFKAGGIGELFF
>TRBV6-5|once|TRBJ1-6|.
TGTGCCAGCAGTTACCGCCCTACAGGGAATTCACCCCTCCACTTT
CASSYRPTGNSPLHF
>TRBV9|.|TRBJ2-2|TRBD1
TGTGCCAGCAGCGTAGGCGCAGGGGGAAACACCGGGGAGCTGTTTTTT
CASSVGAGGNTGELFF
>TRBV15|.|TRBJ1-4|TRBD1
TGTGCCACCAGCGAACGGACAGGGGCTAATGAAAAACTGTTTTTT
CATSERTGANEKLFF
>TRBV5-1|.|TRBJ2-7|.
TGCGCCAGCAGCTTGGCCAGCTACGAGCAGTACTTC
CASSLASYEQYF
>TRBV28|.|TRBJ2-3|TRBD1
TGTGCCAGCAGTTCCGGACAGGGTACAGATACGCAGTATTTT
CASSSGQGTDTQYF
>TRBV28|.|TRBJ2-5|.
TGTGCCAGCAGTTTCTACTACCAAGAGACCCAGTACTTC
CASSFYYQETQYF
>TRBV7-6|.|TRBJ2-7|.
TGTGCCAGCAGCTCGCAGGGTCCGTCCTACGAGCAGTACTTC
CASSSQGPSYEQYF
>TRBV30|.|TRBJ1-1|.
TGTGCCTGGACCAGGGGTCGGGAAGTGGGGACTGAAGCTTTCTTT
CAWTRGREVGTEAFF
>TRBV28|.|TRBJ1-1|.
TGTGCCAGCAGTTCGGGAGTGCCGAACACTGAAGCTTTCTTT
CASSSGVPNTEAFF
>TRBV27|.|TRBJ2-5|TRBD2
TGTGCCAGCAGTTTTTCTAGCGGGGGGGCCTACGAAGTATACTTC
CASSFSSGGAYEVYF
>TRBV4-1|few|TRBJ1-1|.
TGCGCCAGCAGCCCTGACGACCTGAACACTGAAGCTTTCTTT
CASSPDDLNTEAFF
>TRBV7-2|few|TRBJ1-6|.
TGTGCCAGCAGCACAGGACCTTCACCCCTCCACTTT
CASSTGPSPLHF
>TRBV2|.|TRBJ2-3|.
TGTGCCAGCAGTGTGGGACTCAGCCGTAGCACAGATACGCAGTATTTT
CASSVGLSRSTDTQYF
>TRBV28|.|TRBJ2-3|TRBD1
TGTGCCAGCAGTCAGACAGGGGTGCTACTTACGCAGTATTTT
CASSQTGVLLTQYF
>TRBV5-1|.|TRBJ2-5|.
TGCGCCAGCAGCTTGGACGGCCGACAGTTCCAAGAGACCCAGTACTTC
CASSLDGRQFQETQYF
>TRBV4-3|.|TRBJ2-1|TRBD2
TGCGCCAGCAGCCAAGATTCTAGCGGAAGCTCCTACAATGAGCAGTTCTTC
CASSQDSSGSSYNEQFF
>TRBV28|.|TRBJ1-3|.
TGTGCCAGCAGTTTAATCCACAGGGCAGGAAACACCATATATTTT
CASSLIHRAGNTIYF
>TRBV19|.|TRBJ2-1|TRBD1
TGTGCCAGTAGCATCTCACGGGACAGGCGGATAAGTGAGCAGTTCTTC
CASSISRDRRISEQFF